The 22 T cell receptor beta chains below all came from one sample that was sequenced in a study of blood T cell repertoires in COVID-19. Generated by immunoSEQ multiplex PCR, the TCRdb table keeps only in-frame clones and is missing some. The table shows hundreds of thousands of clones, with more than 85% occurring only once. The sample comprised PBMCs or T cells enriched from blood (not recorded which). These receptors all stem from a woman aged 25 to 39 who had recovered from COVID-19.

This clone was observed a few times. J is TRBJ1-5 and V is TRBV19, with D maybe TRBD1 (6 bases). The CDR3 covers 16 residues. The V end lost 2 bases, the J end lost 4 bases, and 15 bases lay between the germline ends. From germline, CDR1 is LNHDA and CDR2 SQIVND (reference sequence). The DNA for the CDR3 is TGTGCCAGTAGTATAAGAAGGGGGACGGATAATCAGCCCCAGCATTTT. Amino acids: CASSIRRGTDNQPQHF.

The rearrangement joins TRBV7-8 to TRBJ2-3; the D is unclear. From germline, CDR1 is SGHVS and CDR2 FQNEAQ. This CDR3 has 15 amino acids. Trimming left V 1 base short and J 6 bases short, with 14 bases between. The CDR3 region is CASSLEAFGLDTQYF. Written as DNA, the CDR3 is TGTGCCAGCAGCTTAGAGGCCTTTGGGCTGGATACGCAGTATTTT.

This clone was detected once. J is TRBJ2-7 and V is TRBV4-1; 8 bases align to TRBD1. This CDR3 region has 13 residues. Per the germline V gene, CDR1 is MGHRA and CDR2 is YSYEKL. V trimming: 4 bases; J trimming: 5 bases; junction bases outside the gene matches: 4. The CDR3 DNA follows: TGCGCCAGCAGCCCGGACAGGGCGGACGAGCAGTACTTC. Protein sequence: CASSPDRADEQYF.

The chain carries TRBV27 and TRBJ1-5; D gene unclear. V was clipped by 2 bases and J by 3 bases, with 8 bases between them. The CDR3 contains 14 residues. Germline V lookup: CDR1 MNHEY, CDR2 SMNVEV (reference sequence). CDR3 sequence: CASSLPGSNQPQHF. CDR3 nucleotides: TGTGCCAGCAGTTTACCGGGTTCCAATCAGCCCCAGCATTTT.

The rearrangement uses TRBV7-3 and TRBJ2-2; the D gene is possibly TRBD1 (5 bases). Trimming cost V 5 bases and J 7 bases, with 17 bases left between them. This CDR3 region has 15 residues. Germline values: CDR1 SGHTA, CDR2 FQGTGA. As DNA, the CDR3 is TGTGCCAGCAGCCTGAGCCCAGGGTTACACGGGGAGCTGTTTTTT. Protein: CASSLSPGLHGELFF.

The chain has TRBV6-5 and TRBJ2-7; the match to TRBD2 covers 8 bases. V trimming: 2 bases; J trimming: 6 bases; junction bases outside the gene matches: 6. The CDR3 is made up of 14 amino acids. Germline V lookup: CDR1 MNHEY, CDR2 SVGAGI. The CDR3 DNA sequence: TGTGCCAGCAGTTACAGGACTAGCCCCGGCGAGCAGTACTTC. It encodes CASSYRTSPGEQYF.

The chain recombines TRBV6-5 with TRBJ1-2, with TRBD1 matching 7 bases. The germline V gene has CDR1 MNHEY and CDR2 SVGAGI. The CDR3 is 16 amino acids. V was clipped by 4 bases and J by 8 bases; unmatched bases: 16. The CDR3 spells CASSFTITGASEGYTF. Here the CDR3 DNA reads TGTGCCAGCAGTTTTACCATAACAGGGGCGAGTGAAGGCTACACCTTC.

The chain uses TRBV11-2 and TRBJ2-5, with TRBD2 matching 7 bases. Germline V gives CDR1 SGHAT, CDR2 FQNNGV. V lost 8 bases to trimming and J lost 2 bases; unmatched junction nucleotides: 11. CDR3 length equals 15 residues. The CDR3 region is CASGLEAGTQETQYF. The CDR3 nucleotides are TGTGCCAGCGGCCTAGAAGCGGGAACACAAGAGACCCAGTACTTC.

This clone was observed a handful of times. The V call is TRBV2, the J call TRBJ2-5; 7 bases agree with TRBD2. V lost 1 base, J lost 5 bases, and 7 bases stayed unmatched. Germline V CDR1 and CDR2: SNHLY, FYNNEI. The CDR3 sequence is 15 residues long. The CDR3 bases are TGTGCCAGCAGTGAAGAGGCGGGAGCCCCCGAGACCCAGTACTTC. It translates to CASSEEAGAPETQYF.

The rearrangement links TRBV21-1 to TRBJ1-3; the table assigns TRBD1, which was not confirmed against the DNA. TRBV21-1 is given as a pseudogene. The CDR3 contains 17 residues. The CDR3 DNA reads TGTGCCAGCAGCAATAGTGACAGGGGAGTAGGTGGAAACACCATATATTTT. Translation: CASSNSDRGVGGNTIYF.

The chain is built from TRBV29-1 and TRBJ1-1; 11 nucleotides line up with TRBD1. CDR3 length: 16 residues. Germline V CDR1 and CDR2: SQVTM, ANQGSEA. V lost 6 bases and J lost 4; bases outside the gene matches: 13. The CDR3 reads CSVGRTGGAGGTEAFF. DNA for the CDR3: TGCAGCGTGGGGAGGACAGGGGGCGCCGGGGGCACTGAAGCTTTCTTT.

The CDR3 loop reads CASSQMTGNYGYTF. CDR3 in DNA: TGTGCCAGCAGCCAAATGACGGGTAACTATGGCTACACCTTC. The rearrangement uses TRBV3-1 (or the pseudogene TRBV3-2) and TRBJ1-2, with no clear D. V dropped 2 bases and J dropped 1 base, with 8 bases sitting between them. This CDR3 comprises 14 residues. Germline loops: CDR1 LGHDT, CDR2 YNNKEL (reference sequence).

This clone was observed a handful of times. The chain couples TRBV5-4 to TRBJ2-7; 8 nucleotides line up with TRBD1. Germline trimming cut 4 bases from V and 3 bases from J; bases unmatched to any gene: 9. CDR1 and CDR2 (germline): SGHNT, YYREEE (reference sequence). The CDR3 covers 15 residues. CDR3 in amino acids: CASSLIGTGNYEQYF. The CDR3 DNA follows: TGTGCCAGCAGCCTAATAGGGACAGGCAACTACGAGCAGTACTTC. Supplemented by reference TRBV5-4 and TRBJ2-7, the full variable domain reads ETGVTQSPTHLIKTRGQQVTLRCSSQSGHNTVSWYQQALGQGPQFIFQYYREEENGRGNFPPRFSGLQFPNYSSELNVNALELDDSALYLCASSLIGTGNYEQYFGPGTRLTVT.

This clone was observed a handful of times. This chain uses TRBV5-4 with TRBJ1-2, with a tentative D call TRBD1 (6 bases). The CDR3 runs 14 residues. V shed 4 bases and J shed 4 bases, with 14 bases lying between them. CDR1 and CDR2 from the germline V gene are SGHNT and YYREEE (reference sequence). CDR3: CASSPDRLPYGYTF. In DNA form, the CDR3 reads TGTGCCAGCAGCCCCGACAGGTTGCCCTATGGCTACACCTTC.

The chain links TRBV19 to TRBJ1-5; weak D call: TRBD1 (6 bases). The CDR3 totals 13 residues. The V gene's germline CDR1 is LNHDA and CDR2 SQIVND (reference sequence). Trimming took 9 bases from V and 0 from J, leaving 9 bases between them. The CDR3 here is CASRTVSNQPQHF. In nucleotides, the CDR3 is TGTGCCAGCCGGACAGTTAGCAATCAGCCCCAGCATTTT.

The chain recombines TRBV28 with TRBJ2-7; 7 bases match TRBD1. The CDR3 has 14 amino acids. Unmatched junction bases numbered 5, after V lost 1 base and J lost 5 bases. Germline CDR1 is MDHEN and CDR2 is SYDVKM. In DNA, the CDR3 is TGTGCCAGCAGTTTATCAACAGGGGCCCACGAGCAGTACTTC. This gives the protein CASSLSTGAHEQYF.

The chain is built from TRBV12-3 or TRBV12-4 and TRBJ2-2, with TRBD1 matching 7 bases. The J segment lost 7 bases and the V segment lost 4 bases, leaving 3 bases of the junction unmatched. The CDR3 sequence is 13 residues long. CDR3: CASSSGGDGELFF. The CDR3 DNA sequence: TGTGCCAGCAGTTCAGGGGGTGACGGGGAGCTGTTTTTT.

This chain joins TRBV24-1 and TRBJ1-2; the D is unclear. CDR1 and CDR2 from the germline V gene are KGHDR and SFDVKD. Trimming pared 7 bases from V and 0 bases from J, leaving 5 bases between. The CDR3 has 12 residues. The CDR3 spells CATSTANYGYTF. The CDR3 nucleotides are TGTGCCACCAGCACAGCTAACTATGGCTACACCTTC.

The gene calls are TRBV19 and TRBJ2-2; D is possibly TRBD1 (5 bases). CDR1 is LNHDA and CDR2 is SQIVND in the germline V gene (reference sequence). The CDR3 has 16 amino acids. V was cut by 4 bases and J by 2 bases, with 14 bases left in between. In DNA form, the CDR3 reads TGTGCCAGTAGTAAGCTAAGGACATTAAACACCGGGGAGCTGTTTTTT. Translation: CASSKLRTLNTGELFF.

The CDR3 here is CASSLGPGDYNEQFF. In DNA form, the CDR3 reads TGCGCCAGCAGCTTGGGCCCCGGGGATTACAATGAGCAGTTCTTC. The rearrangement links TRBV5-1 to TRBJ2-1, with a possible D match to TRBD2 (5 bases). V lost 0 bases and J lost 4, with 11 bases in between. Germline CDR1 and CDR2: SGHRS and YFSETQ. CDR3 length equals 15 residues. The variable domain in full, with the rest retrieved from reference TRBV5-1 and TRBJ2-1, is KAGVTQTPRYLIKTRGQQVTLSCSPISGHRSVSWYQQTPGQGLQFLFEYFSETQRNKGNFPGRFSGRQFSNSRSEMNVSTLELGDSALYLCASSLGPGDYNEQFFGPGTRLTVL.

The V call is TRBV19, the J call TRBJ1-2, with D perhaps matching TRBD1 (5 bases). CDR3 size: 14 residues. With 1 base removed from V and 8 bases from J, the gap between germline ends came to 14 bases. Germline-derived CDR1 and CDR2 are LNHDA and SQIVND (reference sequence). The chain's CDR3 is CASSIGGTSGGYTF. For the CDR3, the DNA is TGTGCCAGTAGTATAGGGGGGACTAGCGGCGGCTACACCTTC.

The chain combines TRBV27 with TRBJ2-5; 7 nucleotides match TRBD2. The J segment lost 1 base and the V segment lost 5 bases, leaving 4 bases of the junction unmatched. This CDR3 comprises 14 residues. The germline V gene has CDR1 MNHEY and CDR2 SMNVEV (reference sequence). The CDR3 DNA follows: TGTGCCAGCAGTCCCCAGCGGGGCCAAGAGACCCAGTACTTC. It is translated as CASSPQRGQETQYF.